This T cell receptor beta chain was recorded in a study of OX40 agonist ivuxolimab in advanced cancers. Clones were read by immunoSEQ multiplex PCR, and TCRdb kept only the in-frame ones, dropping some. The repertoire holds tens of thousands of clones, with approximately 90% as singletons. Deletions cut 7 bases from V and 5 bases from J, with 16 bases between. Germline CDR1 is SQVTM and CDR2 is ANQGSEA. The CDR3 sequence is 13 residues long. This sequence originates from an adult with an advanced solid tumor such as melanoma, head and neck, liver or kidney cancer. The sequencing here drew on CD4+ or CD8+ T cells sorted from blood, taken in a trial of the OX40 agonist ivuxolimab. This sequence joins TRBV29-1 and TRBJ2-3; D call uncertain. CDR3 sequence: CSANPGFGDTQYF. In DNA, the CDR3 is TGCAGCGCCAACCCGGGTTTTGGAGATACGCAGTATTTT.